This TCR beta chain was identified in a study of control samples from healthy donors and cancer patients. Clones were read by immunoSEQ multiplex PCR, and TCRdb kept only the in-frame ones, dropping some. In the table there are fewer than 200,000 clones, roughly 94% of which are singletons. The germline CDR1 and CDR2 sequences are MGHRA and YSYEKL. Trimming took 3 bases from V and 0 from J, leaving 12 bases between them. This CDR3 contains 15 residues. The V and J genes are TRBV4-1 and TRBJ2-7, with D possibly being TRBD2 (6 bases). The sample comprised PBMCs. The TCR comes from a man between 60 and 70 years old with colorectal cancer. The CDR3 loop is CASSHGRGYSYEQYF. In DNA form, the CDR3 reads TGCGCCAGCAGCCATGGGCGGGGCTACTCCTACGAGCAGTACTTC.